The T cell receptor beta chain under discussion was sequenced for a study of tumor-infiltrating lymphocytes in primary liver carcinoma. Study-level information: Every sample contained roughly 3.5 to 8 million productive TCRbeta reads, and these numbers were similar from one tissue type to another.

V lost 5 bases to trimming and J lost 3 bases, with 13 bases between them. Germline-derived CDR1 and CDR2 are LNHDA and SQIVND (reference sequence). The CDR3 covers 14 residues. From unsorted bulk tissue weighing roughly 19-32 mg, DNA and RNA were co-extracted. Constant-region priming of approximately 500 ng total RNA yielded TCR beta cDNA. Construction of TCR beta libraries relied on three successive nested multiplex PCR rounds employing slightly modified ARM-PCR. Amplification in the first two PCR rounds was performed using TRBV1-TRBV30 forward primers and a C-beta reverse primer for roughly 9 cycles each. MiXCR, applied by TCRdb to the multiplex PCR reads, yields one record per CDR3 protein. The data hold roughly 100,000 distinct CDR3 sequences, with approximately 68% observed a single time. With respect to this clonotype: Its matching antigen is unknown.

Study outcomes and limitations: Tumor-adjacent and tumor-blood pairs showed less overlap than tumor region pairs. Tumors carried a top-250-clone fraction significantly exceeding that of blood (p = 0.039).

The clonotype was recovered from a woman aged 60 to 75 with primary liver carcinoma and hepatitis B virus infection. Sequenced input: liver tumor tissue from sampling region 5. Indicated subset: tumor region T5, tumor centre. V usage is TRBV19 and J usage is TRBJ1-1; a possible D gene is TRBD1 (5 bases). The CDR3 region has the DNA TGTGCCAGTAGTGGCCCCGACAGTTACACTGAAGCTTTCTTT. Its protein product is CASSGPDSYTEAFF.